One sample yielded the 19 T cell receptor beta chains listed below, sequenced in a study of shared clonotypes between healthy human individuals. Selected positively for CCR7 and CD45RO-negative, naive CD8 cells excluded terminally differentiated effector memory CD45RA+ cells. Data came from immunoSEQ multiplex PCR; TCRdb stores just in-frame clones and leaves some out. The table lists over 2,000,000 clones, 85% to 95% of them singletons. The sample was naive CD8+ T cells from PBMCs. Source of these receptors: a man between 18 and 29 years old in good health. Some clones in this sample may be carry-over from other donors' samples.

V gene TRBV6-5 combines with J gene TRBJ2-1; D is undetermined. This CDR3 is built from 14 residues. CDR1 MNHEY and CDR2 SVGAGI come from the germline V gene. The ends were cut back, 1 base at V and 6 bases at J, with 10 bases in the middle. CDR3 residues: CASSYLTLPNEQFF. The CDR3 nucleotides are TGTGCCAGCAGTTACTTAACACTCCCCAATGAGCAGTTCTTC.

This chain joins TRBV28 and TRBJ2-5; TRBD1 matches at 8 bases. The V segment lost 2 bases and the J segment 3 bases; nucleotides outside the gene matches: 2. The CDR3 loop spans 14 amino acids. The germline gives CDR1 MDHEN, CDR2 SYDVKM. The CDR3 region is CASSLLTGEETQYF. CDR3 DNA sequence: TGTGCCAGCAGTTTACTGACAGGGGAAGAGACCCAGTACTTC.

The chain couples TRBV7-9 to TRBJ2-6, with no clear D. Germline loops: CDR1 SEHNR, CDR2 FQNEAQ (reference sequence). This CDR3 region has 17 residues. The V gene lost 6 bases and the J gene lost 0 bases, with 15 bases spanning the gap. The CDR3 reads CASRPLSSSSGANVLTF. CDR3 coding DNA: TGTGCCAGCAGACCGCTTTCCAGCTCCTCTGGGGCCAACGTCCTGACTTTC.

In the case of this clone: Being one base from a much bigger clone, this may be a read error. This chain connects TRBV11-2 to TRBJ2-7; D is ambiguous. This CDR3 region has 11 residues. The V gene lost 6 bases and the J gene lost 2 bases, with 5 bases spanning the gap. The germline V gene has CDR1 SGHAT and CDR2 FQNNGV. CDR3 nucleotide sequence: TGTGCCAGCAGTTACCCCTACGAGCAGTACTTC. The encoded protein is CASSYPYEQYF.

The chain links TRBV19 to TRBJ1-5; D gene unclear. CDR3 length: 15 residues. Trimming cost V 10 bases and J 2 bases, with 18 bases left between them. Germline CDR1 is LNHDA and CDR2 is SQIVND (reference sequence). CDR3 sequence reads: CATPERAQGNQPQHF. The CDR3 DNA follows: TGTGCCACTCCAGAGAGGGCTCAGGGCAATCAGCCCCAGCATTTT.

This chain links TRBV5-8 with TRBJ2-7; 8 nucleotides agree with TRBD1. The CDR3 is 17 amino acids. Germline CDR1 and CDR2: SGHTS and YDEGEE. The trim removed 4 bases at V and 5 bases at J, leaving 17 bases unmatched. The CDR3 DNA sequence: TGTGCCAGCAGCGCATGGGCCGGTGTACAGGGGGGCCACGAGCAGTACTTC. Amino acid sequence: CASSAWAGVQGGHEQYF.

The CDR3 nucleotides read TGTGCCAGCTCTTGGGGAGTTCAAAACATTCAGTACTTC. Its protein product is CASSWGVQNIQYF. J is TRBJ2-4 and V is TRBV27; possibly TRBD2 for D (5 bases). The CDR3 loop spans 13 amino acids. The V end was cut by 8 bases, the J end by 5 bases, with 13 bases between. Germline values: CDR1 MNHEY, CDR2 SMNVEV (reference sequence).

Note on this clone: This sequence may be a read error, since a much larger clone differs from it by one base. At the DNA level, this CDR3 is encoded by other sequences in the same sample as well. This chain joins TRBV11-2 and TRBJ1-1; D call uncertain. The V gene lost 1 base and the J gene lost 5 bases, with 2 bases spanning the gap. There are 11 residues in the CDR3. Germline V gives CDR1 SGHAT, CDR2 FQNNGV. CDR3 amino acids: CASSLVTEAFF. The DNA for the CDR3 is TGTGCCAGCAGCTTAGTGACTGAAGCTTTCTTT.

This chain uses TRBV9 with TRBJ1-2, with D perhaps TRBD1 (6 bases). The CDR3 sequence is 15 residues long. The V end lost 6 bases, the J end lost 2 bases, and 17 bases lay between the germline ends. Per the germline V gene, CDR1 is SGDLS and CDR2 is YYNGEE. The CDR3 DNA follows: TGTGCCAGCACGGGACTCAGGGGACTAAACTATGGCTACACCTTC. As protein: CASTGLRGLNYGYTF.

This chain links TRBV7-8 with TRBJ2-2; D call uncertain. Between the trimmed V and J ends, which lost 1 base and 1 base, there was a span of 16 bases. Germline V gene data show CDR1 as SGHVS and CDR2 as FQNEAQ. CDR3 length: 18 residues. The CDR3, as DNA: TGTGCCAGCAGCTTAGGGGCCTTTACCATCGAGAACACCGGGGAGCTGTTTTTT. It translates to CASSLGAFTIENTGELFF.

The chain is built from TRBV29-1 and TRBJ1-1; D is uncertain. Trimming left V 8 bases short and J 11 bases short, with 18 bases between. CDR3 length equals 11 residues. Germline CDR1 SQVTM, CDR2 ANQGSEA. The CDR3 sequence: CSILSSVRAFF. The CDR3, as DNA: TGCAGCATATTGAGTTCAGTCCGGGCTTTCTTT.

This chain links TRBV9 with TRBJ2-1, with D possibly matching TRBD2 (5 bases). CDR3 length equals 15 residues. V shed 0 bases and J shed 3 bases, with 10 bases lying between them. Per the germline V gene, CDR1 is SGDLS and CDR2 is YYNGEE. The CDR3 sequence: CASSVDGADYNEQFF. The DNA for the CDR3 is TGTGCCAGCAGCGTAGATGGAGCGGACTACAATGAGCAGTTCTTC.

This CDR3 is CASSKGQGEHEKLFF. The CDR3 region has the DNA TGTGCCAGCAGCAAAGGACAGGGCGAACATGAAAAACTGTTTTTT. The chain links TRBV21-1 to TRBJ1-4; the table's D gene call, TRBD1, was not cross checked with the DNA. TRBV21-1 is a pseudogene locus. The CDR3 totals 15 residues.

V and J are TRBV9 and TRBJ2-1, with a weak D call TRBD2 (6 bases). Germline values: CDR1 SGDLS, CDR2 YYNGEE. The CDR3 loop spans 13 amino acids. V lost 3 bases to trimming and J lost 3 bases, with 7 bases between them. The CDR3 is CASSGRDYNEQFF. DNA for the CDR3: TGTGCCAGCAGCGGGCGGGACTACAATGAGCAGTTCTTC.

This sequence joins TRBV28 and TRBJ2-1, with D tentatively TRBD2 (5 bases). From germline, CDR1 is MDHEN and CDR2 SYDVKM. V dropped 4 bases and J dropped 1 base, with 8 bases sitting between them. The CDR3 totals 14 residues. Here the CDR3 reads CASSWRRSYNEQFF. CDR3 in DNA: TGTGCCAGCAGTTGGCGGAGGTCCTACAATGAGCAGTTCTTC.

The V gene is TRBV6-1, the J gene TRBJ2-7, with 7 nucleotides matching TRBD1. CDR3 length equals 16 residues. CDR1 is MNHNS, CDR2 SASEGT, per germline. Trimming took 0 bases from V and 7 from J; bases not matched to a gene: 12. CDR3 amino acids: CASSEAKGAAQLEQYF. CDR3 in DNA: TGTGCCAGCAGTGAAGCGAAGGGGGCGGCCCAACTTGAGCAGTACTTC.

The V and J genes are TRBV5-5 and TRBJ2-7, with 14 bases matching TRBD2. Germline V CDR1 and CDR2: SGHKS, YYEKEE (reference sequence). The V segment lost 5 bases and the J segment 3 bases; nucleotides outside the gene matches: 10. This CDR3 is built from 17 residues. The CDR3: CASRQGTSGRNVYEQYF. For the CDR3, the DNA is TGTGCCAGCAGGCAAGGGACTAGCGGGAGAAACGTCTACGAGCAGTACTTC.

The rearrangement joins TRBV13 to TRBJ2-1; unclear D gene. The V end was cut by 4 bases, the J end by 6 bases, with 13 bases between. Germline V CDR1 and CDR2: PRHDT, FYEKMQ (reference sequence). The CDR3 consists of 14 residues. CDR3 residues: CASSSLGGFNEQFF. DNA for the CDR3: TGTGCCAGCAGCTCTCTGGGTGGTTTCAATGAGCAGTTCTTC.

The rearrangement joins TRBV5-1 to TRBJ2-7; D is possibly TRBD2 (6 bases). Trimming shortened V by 3 bases and J by 2 bases, and 12 bases separated the two germline ends. Germline CDR1 is SGHRS and CDR2 is YFSETQ. This CDR3 comprises 14 residues. The CDR3 loop reads CASSWGSGAYEQYF. CDR3 sequence (DNA): TGCGCCAGCAGCTGGGGTAGCGGAGCCTACGAGCAGTACTTC. Variable domain in full (rest from reference TRBV5-1 and TRBJ2-7): KAGVTQTPRYLIKTRGQQVTLSCSPISGHRSVSWYQQTPGQGLQFLFEYFSETQRNKGNFPGRFSGRQFSNSRSEMNVSTLELGDSALYLCASSWGSGAYEQYFGPGTRLTVT.